The next 26 T cell receptor beta chains were all read from a single sample in a study of early T cells in non-severe SARS-CoV-2 infection. Each CDR3 protein gets one entry after TCRdb re-called the 5' RACE reads with MiXCR. The repertoire holds tens of thousands of distinct CDR3 sequences, with roughly 5% as singletons. Material for sequencing was whole blood. The receptors shown here come from an adult who was a healthcare worker with PCR-confirmed SARS-CoV-2 infection or an uninfected control (not recorded which).

This clonotype showed up just a few times. The junction differs from germline at one of its ends, possibly a read error. This chain uses TRBV6-5 with TRBJ1-1; tentative D call: TRBD1 (6 bases). This CDR3 has 13 residues. The germline V gene encodes CDR1 MNHEY and CDR2 SVGAGI. The CDR3 DNA sequence: TGTGCCAGCAGTCAGACGGGGGCAACTGAAGTTTTCTTT. As protein: CASSQTGATEVFF.

In its sample, this clonotype was seen a few times. The chain joins TRBV4-1 to TRBJ2-4, with D perhaps TRBD2 (5 bases). This CDR3 comprises 18 residues. Germline CDR1 and CDR2: MGHRA and YSYEKL. Trimming took 2 bases from V and 1 from J, leaving 18 bases between them. CDR3 sequence reads: CASSQQISGYVAKNIQYF. For the CDR3, the DNA is TGCGCCAGCAGCCAACAGATAAGCGGATACGTCGCCAAAAACATTCAGTACTTC.

At least ten counts were recorded for this clonotype. The genes are TRBV11-2 and TRBJ2-3, with D tentatively TRBD1 or TRBD2 (5 bases each). V gave up 5 bases and J gave up 11 bases, with 14 bases separating them. The CDR3 runs to 12 residues. Germline loops: CDR1 SGHAT, CDR2 FQNNGV. The CDR3 spells CASSTRTRGQYF. CDR3 in DNA: TGTGCCAGCAGCACCCGAACGAGGGGGCAGTATTTT.

At least ten counts were recorded for this clonotype. The V and J genes are TRBV20-1 and TRBJ1-1; D possibly corresponds to TRBD1 (5 bases). This CDR3 spans 14 amino acids. V shed 2 bases and J shed 1 base, with 11 bases lying between them. CDR1 and CDR2 (germline): DFQATT, SNEGSKA (reference sequence). The CDR3 sequence: CSARPGTANTEAFF. For the CDR3, the DNA is TGCAGTGCTAGACCTGGGACGGCGAACACTGAAGCTTTCTTT.

In this sample, this clonotype turned up a few times. V gene TRBV5-1 combines with J gene TRBJ2-7; 9 bases are shared with TRBD1. Trimming removed 2 bases from V and 5 bases from J; junction bases left unmatched: 5. This CDR3 region has 14 residues. Per germline, CDR1 SGHRS and CDR2 YFSETQ. The CDR3 region is CASSFGQGIHEQYF. The CDR3 DNA sequence: TGCGCCAGCAGCTTCGGACAGGGGATCCACGAGCAGTACTTC. Full variable domain (remainder filled in from reference TRBV5-1 and TRBJ2-7): KAGVTQTPRYLIKTRGQQVTLSCSPISGHRSVSWYQQTPGQGLQFLFEYFSETQRNKGNFPGRFSGRQFSNSRSEMNVSTLELGDSALYLCASSFGQGIHEQYFGPGTRLTVT.

This clonotype was detected only a few times. The chain has TRBV29-1 and TRBJ1-2; D remains ambiguous. V was shortened by 3 bases and J by 10 bases, with 12 bases between the two germline ends. In germline, CDR1 is SQVTM, CDR2 ANQGSEA. The CDR3 spans 11 residues. The CDR3 here is CSVDRQVDYTF. CDR3 coding DNA: TGCAGCGTTGATAGGCAGGTCGACTACACCTTC.

J is TRBJ2-1 and V is TRBV7-9; a possible D gene is TRBD2 (5 bases). V was shortened by 3 bases and J by 2 bases, with 14 bases between the two germline ends. Germline V gene lookup returns CDR1 SEHNR and CDR2 FQNEAQ (reference sequence). The CDR3 length is 16 residues. CDR3 sequence: CASSLTTIQAYNEQFF. CDR3 DNA sequence: TGTGCCAGCAGCTTGACGACTATCCAAGCCTACAATGAGCAGTTCTTC.

The chain couples TRBV28 to TRBJ2-2; 7 bases match TRBD1. With 0 bases clipped from V and 1 base from J, the junction kept 2 bases outside the gene matches. The CDR3 contains 16 residues. CDR1 is MDHEN, CDR2 SYDVKM, per germline. This CDR3 is CASSLWGQRNTGELFF. The CDR3 coding sequence is TGTGCCAGCAGTTTATGGGGACAGAGGAACACCGGGGAGCTGTTTTTT.

In its sample, this clonotype was seen many times. The V and J genes are TRBV29-1 and TRBJ2-5, with 9 bases identical to TRBD2. Germline V gene lookup returns CDR1 SQVTM and CDR2 ANQGSEA. The CDR3 consists of 16 residues. V shed 7 bases, J shed 5 bases, and the junction held 17 bases outside the gene matches. CDR3: CSARQGGSGRRETQYF. The CDR3 bases are TGCAGCGCCCGACAGGGAGGGAGCGGGAGGCGGGAGACCCAGTACTTC. Complete variable domain (other parts from reference TRBV29-1 and TRBJ2-5): SAVISQKPSRDICQRGTSLTIQCQVDSQVTMMFWYRQQPGQSLTLIATANQGSEATYESGFVIDKFPISRPNLTFSTLTVSNMSPEDSSIYLCSARQGGSGRRETQYFGPGTRLLVL.

This clonotype has more than one count but fewer than ten. The V call is TRBV7-2, the J call TRBJ1-1, with 7 positions matching TRBD1. The germline CDR1 and CDR2 sequences are SGHTA and FQGNSA. The J segment lost 7 bases and the V segment lost 5 bases, leaving 10 bases of the junction unmatched. The CDR3 extends over 14 amino acids. The CDR3 DNA is TGTGCCAGCAGCCCAGCGTACAGGGGTATTGAAGCTTTCTTT. Amino acids: CASSPAYRGIEAFF.

This clonotype came up a few times. This chain joins TRBV7-2 and TRBJ2-1; 10 nucleotides align to TRBD2. Trimming removed 2 bases from V and 7 bases from J; junction bases left unmatched: 8. Germline CDR1 is SGHTA and CDR2 is FQGNSA. This CDR3 has 16 amino acids. CDR3 in DNA: TGTGCCAGCAGCTTACTCTCTAGCGGGAGTGGTAATGAGCAGTTCTTC. This translates into CASSLLSSGSGNEQFF.

In its sample, this clonotype was seen a few times. This rearrangement joins TRBV7-9 to TRBJ2-3, with 14 positions matching TRBD2. CDR1 is SEHNR and CDR2 is FQNEAQ in the germline V gene (reference sequence). The CDR3 sequence is 16 residues long. The V gene end was trimmed by 5 bases and the J gene end by 4 bases; junction bases not matched to a gene: 5. The CDR3 is CASSLRLAGGADTQYF. CDR3 in DNA: TGTGCCAGCAGCCTCCGACTAGCGGGAGGGGCAGATACGCAGTATTTT.

This clonotype has a handful of counts. The V and J genes are TRBV11-1 and TRBJ2-7, with D uncertain. This CDR3 spans 15 amino acids. CDR1 and CDR2 (germline): SGHAT, FQDESV (reference sequence). The V end was cut by 2 bases, the J end by 2 bases, with 13 bases between. The CDR3 reads CASSLIPGAPYEQYF. The CDR3 bases are TGTGCCAGCAGCTTAATCCCCGGTGCTCCCTACGAGCAGTACTTC. Using reference TRBV11-1 and TRBJ2-7 for the parts outside the CDR3, the full variable domain is EAEVAQSPRYKITEKSQAVAFWCDPISGHATLYWYRQILGQGPELLVQFQDESVVDDSQLPKDRFSAERLKGVDSTLKIQPAELGDSAMYLCASSLIPGAPYEQYFGPGTRLTVT.

This clonotype was recorded many times. The gene calls are TRBV7-9 and TRBJ1-1, with D unresolved. Germline CDR1 is SEHNR and CDR2 is FQNEAQ (reference sequence). The V gene lost 1 base and the J gene lost 7 bases, with 13 bases spanning the gap. This CDR3 has 14 residues. Written as DNA, the CDR3 is TGTGCCAGCAGCTTAGGACTCGCGTCCGATGAAGCTTTCTTT. Protein: CASSLGLASDEAFF.

This clonotype occurred many times. The gene calls are TRBV20-1 and TRBJ2-3; 8 nucleotides match TRBD1. Germline lookup yields CDR1 DFQATT and CDR2 SNEGSKA (reference sequence). The CDR3 runs to 15 residues. Trimming took 3 bases from V and 5 from J; bases not matched to a gene: 10. The CDR3 region is CSASKGQGAKDTQYF. CDR3 nucleotide sequence: TGCAGTGCTAGCAAAGGGCAGGGGGCGAAAGATACGCAGTATTTT.

This clonotype was detected many times. CDR3 sequence reads: CAISAQQMNTGELFF. CDR3 bases: TGTGCCATCAGTGCCCAACAGATGAACACCGGGGAGCTGTTTTTT. J is TRBJ2-2 and V is TRBV10-3; D uncertain. Germline loops: CDR1 ENHRY, CDR2 SYGVKD. V was shortened by 4 bases and J by 1 base, with 10 bases between the two germline ends. CDR3 length: 15 residues.

V gene TRBV27 combines with J gene TRBJ2-4; D perhaps matches TRBD2 (6 bases). The CDR3 sequence is 14 residues long. Germline CDR1 MNHEY, CDR2 SMNVEV (reference sequence). V was clipped by 3 bases and J by 3 bases, with 9 bases between them. In DNA form, the CDR3 reads TGTGCCAGCAGTTTGGACGGGGGCAAAAACATTCAGTACTTC. This sequence encodes CASSLDGGKNIQYF.

In its sample, this clonotype was seen a few times. The gene calls are TRBV7-6 and TRBJ2-1; 8 bases line up with TRBD1. There are 16 residues in the CDR3. Germline V gives CDR1 SGHVS, CDR2 FNYEAQ. The trim removed 1 base at V and 9 bases at J, leaving 11 bases unmatched. The CDR3 nucleotides are TGTGCCAGCAGCTTAGGGGCGGCGACAGGGGTTGGTGAGCAGTTCTTC. This codes for CASSLGAATGVGEQFF.

This clonotype has ten or more counts. This chain joins TRBV28 and TRBJ1-4; D is ambiguous. This CDR3 region has 15 residues. V was trimmed by 2 bases and J by 6 bases, leaving 13 bases between them. CDR1 and CDR2 (germline): MDHEN, SYDVKM. The CDR3 is CASSLGGASDEKLFF. CDR3 bases: TGTGCCAGCAGTTTAGGAGGAGCCTCGGATGAAAAACTGTTTTTT.

This clonotype showed up many times. The V call is TRBV6-5, the J call TRBJ2-1; 13 bases map to TRBD2. Germline CDR1 MNHEY, CDR2 SVGAGI. V was pared by 7 bases and J by 9 bases, with 6 bases of the junction left unmatched. This CDR3 is built from 14 residues. CDR3 protein: CASKTSGGAGEQFF. DNA for the CDR3: TGTGCCAGCAAAACTAGCGGGGGGGCCGGTGAGCAGTTCTTC.

In its sample, this clonotype was seen many times. The V call is TRBV11-3, the J call TRBJ2-1, with D perhaps matching TRBD1 (5 bases). Germline V gives CDR1 SGHNT, CDR2 YENEEA. This CDR3 has 17 amino acids. The ends were cut back, 4 bases at V and 2 bases at J, with 18 bases in the middle. The CDR3 sequence is CASSSRQGHGAYNEQFF. The CDR3 bases are TGTGCCAGCAGCTCCCGTCAGGGTCATGGCGCCTACAATGAGCAGTTCTTC.

This clonotype was seen once. In DNA form, the CDR3 reads TGTGCCAGCAGCTTACCAAAGGAAGAGACCCAGTACTTC. This translates into CASSLPKEETQYF. The genes are TRBV13 and TRBJ2-5; D remains ambiguous. V lost 2 bases and J lost 3, with 7 bases in between. In germline, CDR1 is PRHDT, CDR2 FYEKMQ (reference sequence). The CDR3 has 13 amino acids.

This clonotype occurred many times. This sequence joins TRBV6-1 and TRBJ2-1, with 12 bases matching TRBD2. Losses at the gene ends were 4 bases for V and 7 bases for J; bases not matched to a gene: 8. The CDR3 length is 16 residues. Germline lookup yields CDR1 MNHNS and CDR2 SASEGT. Here the CDR3 reads CASSGLAGGPGNEQFF. CDR3 DNA sequence: TGTGCCAGCAGTGGGCTAGCGGGAGGGCCAGGGAATGAGCAGTTCTTC.

Only a few counts were recorded for this clonotype. The CDR3: CSVGGDGNYEQYF. DNA for the CDR3: TGCAGCGTTGGGGGGGACGGGAACTACGAGCAGTACTTC. The chain uses TRBV29-1 and TRBJ2-7, with TRBD2 as a possible D gene (6 bases). Trimming shortened V by 4 bases and J by 3 bases, and 13 bases separated the two germline ends. The CDR3 runs to 13 residues. Germline CDR1 reads SQVTM; CDR2 reads ANQGSEA.

The chain has TRBV6-5 and TRBJ1-3, with D unresolved. The CDR3 is 12 amino acids. V dropped 6 bases and J dropped 0 bases, with 3 bases sitting between them. Germline CDR1 is MNHEY and CDR2 is SVGAGI. The CDR3 region is CASRNSGNTIYF. The CDR3 DNA reads TGTGCCAGCAGAAACTCTGGAAACACCATATATTTT.

This clonotype was counted at least ten times. The rearrangement joins TRBV20-1 to TRBJ1-2; TRBD1 agrees at 8 bases. Germline lookup yields CDR1 DFQATT and CDR2 SNEGSKA (reference sequence). The CDR3 loop spans 15 amino acids. Trimming removed 5 bases from V and 3 bases from J; junction bases left unmatched: 11. CDR3 amino acids: CSASPSSTGDYGYTF. CDR3 nucleotides: TGCAGTGCTTCCCCCTCTTCGACAGGGGACTATGGCTACACCTTC.